This record concerns one TCR beta chain sequence. The sample is drawn from a study of blood T cell repertoires in COVID-19. Trimming took off 5 bases at V and 1 base at J, with 11 bases between the two ends. There are 14 residues in the CDR3. Germline V CDR1 and CDR2: SGHAT, FQDESV (reference sequence). Repertoires were generated with immunoSEQ multiplex PCR, while TCRdb's copy carries only in-frame clones and drops some. Of approximately 160,000 clones in the sample, almost 85% were seen once. The sequenced sample consisted of peripheral blood. The chain employs TRBV11-1 and TRBJ1-1, with D tentatively TRBD1 (6 bases). The receptor's source is a man aged 40-49 years who had recovered from COVID-19. The CDR3 protein is CASSRDRTNTEAFF. The DNA of the CDR3 is TGTGCCAGCAGCCGTGACAGGACGAACACTGAAGCTTTCTTT.